These 18 T cell receptor beta chains were sequenced from one sample in a study of T cells in Graves' hyperthyroidism and ophthalmopathy. Amplification targeted TCR beta CDR3 regions from RNA transcripts. With the HTBI primer set, the TCR CDR3 went through a first round of RT-PCR. Each CDR3 protein gets one entry after TCRdb re-called the multiplex PCR reads with MiXCR. The sample holds 450,000 to 700,000 distinct CDR3 sequences, 40% to 55% seen once. Sequenced input: peripheral blood or thyroid tissue (not recorded which). These TCRs come from a young woman with Graves' hyperthyroidism.

The chain uses TRBV7-9 and TRBJ2-6; 8 positions agree with TRBD1. Germline loops: CDR1 SEHNR, CDR2 FQNEAQ (reference sequence). J lost 2 bases, V lost 6 bases, and 9 bases had no gene match. The CDR3 spans 17 residues. This CDR3 is CASRPRQGFAGANVLTF. The CDR3 bases are TGTGCCAGCAGACCTAGACAGGGGTTTGCTGGGGCCAACGTCCTGACTTTC.

The chain is built from TRBV5-5 and TRBJ1-1, with D hard to call. Germline V gene sequence: CDR1 SGHKS, CDR2 YYEKEE (reference sequence). Trimming stripped 3 bases from V and 2 bases from J, with 11 bases between. The CDR3 is 14 amino acids. This chain's CDR3 is CASSSWTENTEAFF. CDR3 DNA sequence: TGTGCCAGCAGCTCCTGGACGGAAAACACTGAAGCTTTCTTT.

Ten or more counts support this clonotype. V is TRBV24-1 and J is TRBJ1-5, with TRBD1 matching 10 bases. This CDR3 has 15 amino acids. In germline, CDR1 is KGHDR, CDR2 SFDVKD. V lost 6 bases, J lost 6 bases, and 7 bases stayed unmatched. The DNA of the CDR3 is TGTGCCACCAGTCCGGGACAGGGGATGGGTCAGCCCCAGCATTTT. It encodes CATSPGQGMGQPQHF.

There are many counts of this clonotype. The chain recombines TRBV14 with TRBJ1-5, with D tentatively TRBD1 (6 bases). This CDR3 spans 13 amino acids. Germline CDR1 is SGHDN and CDR2 is FVKESK. V lost 4 bases to trimming and J lost 13 bases, with 17 bases between them. CDR3 bases: TGTGCCAGCAGCCTAATGTCAGGACAGAGACAGCATTTT. It yields the protein CASSLMSGQRQHF.

The chain combines TRBV9 with TRBJ2-7; TRBD2 matches at 9 bases. The germline CDR1 and CDR2 sequences are SGDLS and YYNGEE. V lost 0 bases to trimming and J lost 7 bases; unmatched junction nucleotides: 8. The CDR3 consists of 15 residues. In DNA, the CDR3 is TGTGCCAGCAGCGTAGACGGCGGGAGGGCTCGTGAGCAGTACTTC. Amino acids: CASSVDGGRAREQYF.

The sample holds a few counts of this clonotype. The V gene is TRBV4-3, the J gene TRBJ1-2; TRBD1 aligns across 9 bases. Germline V CDR1 and CDR2: LGHNA, YSLEER. J lost 4 bases, V lost 2 bases, and 2 bases had no gene match. The CDR3 extends over 14 amino acids. In DNA form, the CDR3 reads TGCGCCAGCAGCCAAACGACAGGGGGCTATGGCTACACCTTC. Amino acid sequence: CASSQTTGGYGYTF.

This clonotype has at least ten counts. The CDR3 DNA sequence: TGCAGTGCTAGAGATCAGACTAGCGGAGGCTACGAGCAGTACTTC. Its protein is CSARDQTSGGYEQYF. The J gene is TRBJ2-7, the V gene TRBV20-1, with 9 bases identical to TRBD2. CDR3 length: 15 amino acids. Germline CDR1 reads DFQATT; CDR2 reads SNEGSKA (reference sequence). The V gene end was trimmed by 0 bases and the J gene end by 3 bases; junction bases not matched to a gene: 6.

This clonotype was counted only a few times. J is TRBJ1-2 and V is TRBV7-3; D is unresolved. The CDR3 spans 12 residues. Trimming shortened V by 3 bases and J by 7 bases, and 9 bases separated the two germline ends. In germline, CDR1 is SGHTA, CDR2 FQGTGA. As DNA, the CDR3 is TGTGCCAGCAGCTTGAACGGGGTTGGCTACACCTTC. Its translation is CASSLNGVGYTF.

V is TRBV13 and J is TRBJ1-5; 10 nucleotides line up with TRBD1. Unmatched junction bases numbered 6, after V lost 1 base and J lost 6 bases. This CDR3 region has 16 residues. Germline loops: CDR1 PRHDT, CDR2 FYEKMQ (reference sequence). The CDR3: CASSLADRGNGQPQHF. In nucleotides, the CDR3 is TGTGCCAGCAGCTTAGCGGACAGGGGGAACGGTCAGCCCCAGCATTTT.

The chain joins TRBV7-7 to TRBJ2-7, with unresolved D. The CDR3 runs 13 residues. V was cut by 5 bases and J by 7 bases, with 15 bases left in between. Germline loops: CDR1 SSHAT, CDR2 FNYEAQ (reference sequence). The CDR3, as DNA: TGTGCCAGCAGCCCCGGGCCCTACAATGAGCAGTACTTC. Translated: CASSPGPYNEQYF.

This clonotype was seen just once. This chain connects TRBV7-9 to TRBJ2-7, with 7 bases aligning to TRBD1. This CDR3 region has 15 residues. V shed 4 bases and J 2 bases; nucleotides not matched to a gene: 8. CDR1 is SEHNR and CDR2 is FQNEAQ in the germline V gene (reference sequence). Here the CDR3 DNA reads TGTGCCAGCAGCTCGGGTTCGGGACAGACCTACGAGCAGTACTTC. Translation: CASSSGSGQTYEQYF.

The CDR3 nucleotides are TGCAGTGCTAGAGATCGGGCTAGCGGACTCTCGGGTAATGAGCAGTTCTTC. It codes for CSARDRASGLSGNEQFF. The chain joins TRBV20-1 to TRBJ2-5, with 7 bases that match TRBD2. The closer fit of TRBJ2-1 to the DNA end suggests the J call may be wrong. CDR1 DFQATT and CDR2 SNEGSKA come from the germline V gene (reference sequence). The CDR3 consists of 17 residues.

This sequence joins TRBV7-6 and TRBJ2-7, with a tentative D call TRBD1 (6 bases). Germline values: CDR1 SGHVS, CDR2 FNYEAQ. Deletions cut 5 bases from V and 2 bases from J, with 19 bases between. This CDR3 contains 16 residues. The DNA of the CDR3 is TGTGCCAGCAGCCAAGAGACAGGACCCATGACCTACGAGCAGTACTTC. Translation: CASSQETGPMTYEQYF.

The genes are TRBV29-1 and TRBJ1-1; no clear D gene. V lost 0 bases and J lost 4, with 12 bases in between. CDR3 length: 14 residues. Germline lookup yields CDR1 SQVTM and CDR2 ANQGSEA. CDR3 nucleotide sequence: TGCAGCGTTGAAGACACCTCGATTTTCACTGAAGCTTTCTTT. Protein product: CSVEDTSIFTEAFF. The variable domain in full, completed from reference TRBV29-1 and TRBJ1-1, reads SAVISQKPSRDICQRGTSLTIQCQVDSQVTMMFWYRQQPGQSLTLIATANQGSEATYESGFVIDKFPISRPNLTFSTLTVSNMSPEDSSIYLCSVEDTSIFTEAFFGQGTRLTVV.

This clonotype was observed at least ten times. V is TRBV25-1 and J is TRBJ2-6; maybe TRBD2 (6 bases). There are 15 residues in the CDR3. V gave up 4 bases and J gave up 3 bases, with 10 bases separating them. Germline CDR1 MGHDK, CDR2 SYGVNS. CDR3 in amino acids: CASSVSGYGANVLTF. CDR3 in DNA: TGTGCCAGCAGTGTGAGCGGGTATGGGGCCAACGTCCTGACTTTC.

The chain links TRBV7-2 to TRBJ2-7; 9 bases agree with TRBD2. V was pared by 7 bases and J by 7 bases, with 8 bases of the junction left unmatched. From germline, CDR1 is SGHTA and CDR2 FQGNSA. This CDR3 region has 13 residues. The CDR3: CASTAGGPREQYF. CDR3 nucleotide sequence: TGTGCCAGCACCGCGGGAGGGCCGCGGGAGCAGTACTTC.

The V gene is TRBV6-6, the J gene TRBJ1-1, with D perhaps matching TRBD1 (6 bases). V was pared by 6 bases and J by 0 bases, with 20 bases between. The CDR3 runs to 17 residues. Germline CDR1 and CDR2: MNHNY and SVGAGI (reference sequence). The CDR3 DNA is TGTGCCAGCAGGAAGATGTCAGGGGCTGAATTGAACACTGAAGCTTTCTTT. This encodes CASRKMSGAELNTEAFF.

This clonotype was picked up many times. The chain employs TRBV20-1 and TRBJ1-1; TRBD1 is a possible D gene (5 bases). This CDR3 comprises 13 residues. V dropped 0 bases and J dropped 6 bases, with 11 bases sitting between them. The germline CDR1 and CDR2 sequences are DFQATT and SNEGSKA (reference sequence). The CDR3 DNA sequence: TGCAGTGCTAGAGACGCAGGGATCGCTGAAGCTTTCTTT. Translation: CSARDAGIAEAFF.